The rows below give T cell receptor beta chains drawn from one sample of a study of shared clonotypes between healthy human individuals. Sequencing was performed with immunoSEQ multiplex PCR; in TCRdb, only in-frame clones are kept and a portion is missing. The sample records around 750,000 clones, 74% being singletons. Sequenced material: memory CD4+ T cells sorted from blood. The receptors come from a woman aged 25 to 39 in good health. CDR3s include the opening cysteine and the closing phenylalanine or tryptophan. D genes are given only for firm matches. A clone size is listed for some rows: how often the clone was seen (once, few, many), or a class if it is expanded.

>TRBJ2-2|16|TRBD2|few|TRBV7-9
CASSFSLAGLVGELFF
TGTGCCAGCAGCTTCTCACTAGCGGGACTGGTCGGGGAGCTGTTTTTT
>TRBJ2-7|16|-|-|TRBV11-2
CASSLDSSLPSYEQYF
TGTGCCAGCAGCTTAGACTCTAGCCTCCCTTCCTACGAGCAGTACTTC
>TRBJ2-5|15|TRBD2|-|TRBV5-1
CASSFSGSEQETQYF
TGCGCCAGCAGCTTTAGCGGGAGCGAGCAAGAGACCCAGTACTTC
>TRBJ1-5|17|TRBD1|-|TRBV7-9
CASSSGTGTFSNQPQHF
TGTGCCAGCAGCTCCGGGACAGGGACCTTTAGCAATCAGCCCCAGCATTTT
>TRBJ2-1|11|-|-|TRBV10-3
CAISESQVEFF
TGTGCCATCAGTGAGTCGCAAGTAGAGTTCTTC
>TRBJ2-5|14|TRBD1|-|TRBV6-1
CASSEDRLLKTQYF
TGTGCCAGCAGTGAGGACAGGCTTCTGAAGACCCAGTACTTC
>TRBJ2-2|16|-|-|TRBV19
CASSRGGGLNTGELFF
TGTGCCAGTAGCCGAGGGGGTGGGCTGAACACCGGGGAGCTGTTTTTT
>TRBJ2-1|14|-|-|TRBV2
CASTRDNGANEQFF
TGTGCCAGCACCAGGGATAATGGCGCCAATGAGCAGTTCTTC
>TRBJ2-5|14|-|-|TRBV21-1
CASSRDSGGETQYF
TGTGCCAGCAGCAGAGACAGCGGGGGGGAGACCCAGTACTTC
>TRBJ1-2|16|-|many|TRBV18
CASSPLLGISGYGYTF
TGTGCCAGCTCACCACTCCTCGGGATTTCGGGCTATGGCTACACCTTC
>TRBJ2-7|15|TRBD2|-|TRBV28
CASRTGTSASYEQYF
TGTGCCAGCAGGACCGGGACTAGCGCCTCCTACGAGCAGTACTTC
>TRBJ2-2|12|-|-|TRBV5-1
CASSFQTGELFF
TGCGCCAGCAGCTTCCAGACCGGGGAGCTGTTTTTT
>TRBJ2-3|15|TRBD2|few|TRBV2
CASSATSGKGNTQYF
TGTGCCAGCAGTGCCACTAGCGGGAAAGGGAATACGCAGTATTTT
>TRBJ1-1|15|TRBD1|-|TRBV7-2
CASRTQGEDGTEAFF
TGTGCCAGCAGGACACAGGGGGAGGATGGCACTGAAGCTTTCTTT
>TRBJ2-7|18|TRBD2|-|TRBV4-2
CASSQDRRGASGRYEQYF
TGTGCCAGCAGCCAAGATCGACGTGGAGCTAGCGGGAGATACGAGCAGTACTTC
>TRBJ2-5|15|-|-|TRBV5-1
CASSLRGDLQETQYF
TGCGCCAGCAGCTTGAGGGGGGACCTTCAAGAGACCCAGTACTTC
>TRBJ2-5|16|TRBD2|-|TRBV27
CASRGPGTSPQETQYF
TGTGCCAGCAGGGGGCCCGGGACTAGTCCGCAAGAGACCCAGTACTTC
>TRBJ1-2|13|-|-|TRBV19
CASSLTANYGYTF
TGTGCCAGTAGTCTAACAGCGAACTATGGCTACACCTTC
>TRBJ2-7|13|-|-|TRBV6-6
CASSYNGGHEQYF
TGTGCCAGCAGTTACAACGGGGGCCACGAGCAGTACTTC
>TRBJ2-5|11|-|few|TRBV27
CASSRGETQYF
TGTGCCAGCAGCCGAGGGGAGACCCAGTACTTC
>TRBJ1-2|16|-|-|TRBV5-6
CASSLWDRLSFYGYTF
TGTGCCAGCAGCTTGTGGGACCGCTTAAGCTTCTATGGCTACACCTTC
>TRBJ2-3|16|-|-|TRBV6-5
CASSYDPPVQKHTQYF
TGTGCCAGCAGTTACGACCCCCCGGTGCAAAAACATACGCAGTATTTT
>TRBJ2-7|14|-|-|TRBV11-2
CASSPYQAAGEQYF
TGTGCCAGCAGTCCCTATCAGGCGGCGGGCGAGCAGTACTTC
>TRBJ1-3|16|TRBD1|-|TRBV4-1
CASSKPGQSSGNTIYF
TGCGCCAGCAGCAAACCGGGACAGAGCTCTGGAAACACCATATATTTT
>TRBJ1-5|12|-|-|TRBV7-8
CASSLISQSQHF
TGTGCCAGCAGCTTAATCAGCCAGTCCCAGCATTTT
>TRBJ1-1|14|-|-|TRBV2
CASSVQGESTEAFF
TGTGCCAGCAGTGTACAGGGAGAAAGCACTGAAGCTTTCTTT
>TRBJ2-2|15|TRBD1|-|TRBV6-5
CATLQGTYDTGELFF
TGTGCCACCCTACAGGGGACGTACGACACCGGGGAGCTGTTTTTT
>TRBJ1-1|14|-|-|TRBV11-3
CASSPTSQGSEAFF
TGTGCCAGCAGCCCCACCTCACAGGGTTCGGAAGCTTTCTTT
>TRBJ2-7|14|-|-|TRBV28
CASSFYGRYYEQYF
TGTGCCAGCAGTTTTTACGGCAGGTACTACGAGCAGTACTTC
>TRBJ2-2|17|-|-|TRBV6-1
CASSDRSWASNTGELFF
TGTGCCAGCAGTGATCGGTCCTGGGCCTCGAACACCGGGGAGCTGTTTTTT
>TRBJ2-1|18|TRBD1|few|TRBV27
CASSLSPGGSASYNEQFF
TGTGCCAGCAGTTTATCTCCAGGGGGTAGTGCCTCTTACAATGAGCAGTTCTTC